The present T cell receptor (beta chain) was sequenced within a study of blood T cell repertoires in COVID-19. Study background: PBMCs, B-cell-depleted T cells, or T cells were the source of the cDNA or gDNA that made up the material.

The CDR3 spans 17 residues. Germline loops: CDR1 SGHTA, CDR2 FQGNSA. V was cut by 1 base and J by 2 bases, with 16 bases left in between. Original methodology: How many nucleated cells were present was estimated from reference gene primer amplification. Profiling relied on immunoSEQ multiplex PCR, and the TCRdb table lists in-frame clones only, not all of them. D and trimming were read from the DNA, whereas the V and J calls and clone size are those reported in that table. The sample lists around 160,000 clones; around nine tenths were seen once. Sequencing was performed on peripheral blood. This clonotype originated in a man aged 55-75 years with active or convalescent COVID-19. The J gene is TRBJ2-3, the V gene TRBV7-2; D is perhaps TRBD1 (5 bases). DNA for the CDR3: TGTGCCAGCAGCTTAGTGGGCAGGGTTTTGCACACAGATACGCAGTATTTT. This gives the protein CASSLVGRVLHTDTQYF.